This passage covers 32 T cell receptor beta chains from one sample sequenced in a study of blood T cell repertoires in COVID-19. Profiling relied on immunoSEQ multiplex PCR, and the TCRdb table lists in-frame clones only, not all of them. The table includes 150,000 or so clones, roughly four fifths detected once. Input material: peripheral blood. The receptors come from a woman in her sixties or seventies with COVID-19, enrolled during active disease.

This chain connects TRBV3-1 (or the pseudogene TRBV3-2) to TRBJ2-7, with a tentative D call TRBD2 (5 bases). Per the germline V gene, CDR1 is LGHDT and CDR2 is YNNKEL (reference sequence). The CDR3 runs to 16 residues. Between the trimmed V and J ends, which lost 0 bases and 8 bases, there was a span of 20 bases. This CDR3 is CASSQEGGPLLRQQYF. DNA of the CDR3: TGTGCCAGCAGCCAAGAAGGAGGACCACTCCTACGACAGCAGTACTTC.

The rearrangement uses TRBV5-1 and TRBJ1-3, with D possibly being TRBD1 (5 bases). The CDR3 has 16 residues. V lost 0 bases and J lost 1, with 11 bases in between. CDR1 and CDR2 from the germline V gene are SGHRS and YFSETQ. CDR3 residues: CASSLEIPGSGNTIYF. CDR3 sequence (DNA): TGCGCCAGCAGCTTGGAAATCCCAGGGTCTGGAAACACCATATATTTT.

This chain joins TRBV5-1 and TRBJ2-5, with a possible D match to TRBD1 (6 bases). This CDR3 region has 14 residues. The V end was cut by 0 bases, the J end by 4 bases, with 10 bases between. Germline CDR1 SGHRS, CDR2 YFSETQ. CDR3 protein: CASSLGTEAETQYF. CDR3 sequence (DNA): TGCGCCAGCAGCTTGGGGACAGAGGCAGAGACCCAGTACTTC.

The V and J genes are TRBV7-8 and TRBJ1-4; 7 bases match TRBD1. Germline lookup yields CDR1 SGHVS and CDR2 FQNEAQ. The CDR3 spans 17 residues. The V segment lost 2 bases and the J segment 3 bases; nucleotides outside the gene matches: 9. CDR3 protein: CASSLRGGSAANEKLFF. CDR3 nucleotides: TGTGCCAGCAGCTTAAGAGGGGGCTCCGCGGCTAATGAAAAACTGTTTTTT.

The V and J genes are TRBV3-1 (or the pseudogene TRBV3-2) and TRBJ1-2, with 11 bases identical to TRBD1. CDR1 and CDR2 (germline): LGHDT, YNNKEL (reference sequence). J lost 7 bases, V lost 1 base, and 2 bases had no gene match. The length of the CDR3 is 14 residues. CDR3 DNA sequence: TGTGCCAGCAGCCAAGGGGACAGGGGGATTGGCTACACCTTC. This translates into CASSQGDRGIGYTF.

The chain employs TRBV7-2 and TRBJ2-7; 9 bases line up with TRBD1. The CDR3 extends over 14 amino acids. J gave up 6 bases and V 5 bases, and 8 bases lay outside the gene matches. Germline V CDR1 and CDR2: SGHTA, FQGNSA. In nucleotides, the CDR3 is TGTGCCAGCAGCCCGAGGACAGGGGCCCCCGAGCAGTACTTC. Protein product: CASSPRTGAPEQYF.

The chain has TRBV29-1 and TRBJ2-1; TRBD1 matches at 10 bases. CDR3 length: 13 residues. Germline V CDR1 and CDR2: SQVTM, ANQGSEA. V gave up 6 bases and J gave up 7 bases; unmatched junction bases: 6. The CDR3 spells CSVDRGLWNEQFF. CDR3 sequence (DNA): TGCAGCGTCGACAGGGGGCTTTGGAATGAGCAGTTCTTC.

The chain carries TRBV7-9 and TRBJ2-5, with a possible D match to TRBD1 (6 bases). The CDR3 is 14 amino acids. Germline V gives CDR1 SEHNR, CDR2 FQNEAQ (reference sequence). Between the trimmed V and J ends, which lost 4 bases and 4 bases, there was a span of 13 bases. In DNA, the CDR3 is TGTGCCAGCAGCTCCGCAGGGGAAACAGAGACCCAGTACTTC. Translating gives CASSSAGETETQYF. The whole variable domain, remainder taken from reference TRBV7-9 and TRBJ2-5, is DTGVSQNPRHKITKRGQNVTFRCDPISEHNRLYWYRQTLGQGPEFLTYFQNEAQLEKSRLLSDRFSAERPKGSFSTLEIQRTEQGDSAMYLCASSSAGETETQYFGPGTRLLVL.

CDR3 region: CASSSGQGSSPLHF. DNA for the CDR3: TGTGCCAGTAGTTCGGGACAGGGTTCCTCACCCCTCCACTTT. The genes are TRBV19 and TRBJ1-6; TRBD1 matches 9 bases. Germline CDR1 is LNHDA and CDR2 is SQIVND (reference sequence). This CDR3 comprises 14 residues. V lost 5 bases, J lost 10 bases, and 6 bases stayed unmatched.

This clone was counted many times. This chain joins TRBV7-3 and TRBJ1-2; 7 bases match TRBD1. CDR1 is SGHTA and CDR2 is FQGTGA in the germline V gene. Trimming at V came to 5 bases and at J to 4 bases, leaving 7 bases not matched to a gene. The CDR3 consists of 14 residues. DNA of the CDR3: TGTGCCAGCAGCATTTCACAGGGGAGCTATGGCTACACCTTC. Translated, it gives CASSISQGSYGYTF.

The chain combines TRBV6-2 or TRBV6-3 with TRBJ2-1, with 7 nucleotides matching TRBD2. V gave up 5 bases and J gave up 5 bases; unmatched junction bases: 9. The CDR3 consists of 15 residues. The germline CDR1 and CDR2 sequences are MNHEY and SVGEGT. In nucleotides, the CDR3 is TGTGCCAGCAGTAATAGACTAGCAGGGCACAATGAGCAGTTCTTC. It translates to CASSNRLAGHNEQFF.

In regard to this clone: The sample has other DNA sequences that encode this CDR3 too. The chain combines TRBV27 with TRBJ2-7; possible D gene TRBD1, 6 bases. The CDR3 totals 11 residues. V was cut by 6 bases and J by 3 bases, with 6 bases left in between. Per the germline V gene, CDR1 is MNHEY and CDR2 is SMNVEV (reference sequence). The CDR3 protein is CASRQGYEQYF. The CDR3 DNA is TGTGCCAGCAGACAGGGCTACGAGCAGTACTTC.

V gene TRBV9 combines with J gene TRBJ1-5; D call uncertain. Trimming left V 1 base short and J 0 bases short, with 14 bases between. The CDR3 has 17 residues. Germline V gene lookup returns CDR1 SGDLS and CDR2 YYNGEE. CDR3 nucleotides: TGTGCCAGCAGCGTAAGATGTAGACTTTATAGCAATCAGCCCCAGCATTTT. It encodes CASSVRCRLYSNQPQHF. The variable domain in full, with the rest retrieved from reference TRBV9 and TRBJ1-5, is DSGVTQTPKHLITATGQRVTLRCSPRSGDLSVYWYQQSLDQGLQFLIQYYNGEERAKGNILERFSAQQFPDLHSELNLSSLELGDSALYFCASSVRCRLYSNQPQHFGDGTRLSIL.

The gene calls are TRBV6-5 and TRBJ1-6, with a possible D match to TRBD1 (5 bases). This CDR3 is 15 amino acids long. CDR1 is MNHEY and CDR2 is SVGAGI in the germline V gene. Trimming took 6 bases from V and 7 from J, leaving 16 bases between them. CDR3 in amino acids: CASRSQGAANSPLHF. CDR3 DNA: TGTGCCAGCAGATCTCAGGGCGCGGCGAATTCACCCCTCCACTTT.

The chain employs TRBV27 and TRBJ1-1, with 7 positions matching TRBD1. V shed 2 bases and J 7 bases; nucleotides not matched to a gene: 10. In germline, CDR1 is MNHEY, CDR2 SMNVEV (reference sequence). The CDR3 spans 15 residues. DNA for the CDR3: TGTGCCAGCAGTTTAAGCCAAGGGGGCAGGGGTGAAGCTTTCTTT. This translates into CASSLSQGGRGEAFF.

CDR3 coding DNA: TGTGCCAGTAGTATTGCGTATCAGCCCCAGCATTTT. Protein: CASSIAYQPQHF. V is TRBV19 and J is TRBJ1-5; D is ambiguous. Germline V gene sequence: CDR1 LNHDA, CDR2 SQIVND (reference sequence). Trimming left V 3 bases short and J 5 bases short, with 5 bases between. The CDR3 covers 12 residues.

The V call is TRBV9, the J call TRBJ1-3; 7 positions agree with TRBD1. The CDR3 is 15 residues long. Germline CDR1 is SGDLS and CDR2 is YYNGEE. V lost 4 bases to trimming and J lost 2 bases; unmatched junction nucleotides: 6. The CDR3 sequence: CASSPQTGPGNTIYF. In DNA form, the CDR3 reads TGTGCCAGCAGCCCACAGACAGGGCCTGGAAACACCATATATTTT.

This chain uses TRBV4-1 with TRBJ2-3; D may be TRBD1 (5 bases). This CDR3 is 16 amino acids long. V was trimmed by 3 bases and J by 5 bases, leaving 18 bases between them. Germline V lookup: CDR1 MGHRA, CDR2 YSYEKL. This CDR3 reads CASSHGKDARGDTQYF. DNA of the CDR3: TGCGCCAGCAGCCATGGAAAGGACGCTAGGGGAGATACGCAGTATTTT.

The count of this clone is one. This chain joins TRBV6-6 and TRBJ2-1; 13 bases fit TRBD2. The CDR3 is 15 amino acids. Looked up from germline, CDR1 is MNHNY and CDR2 is SVGAGI (reference sequence). The V gene end was trimmed by 6 bases and the J gene end by 5 bases; junction bases not matched to a gene: 4. The CDR3 coding sequence is TGTGCCAGCAGGGATACTAGCGGGAGGGACAATGAGCAGTTCTTC. Amino acids: CASRDTSGRDNEQFF.

This clone was seen only a few times. In the same sample, other DNA sequences code for this CDR3. J is TRBJ1-5 and V is TRBV7-2; 7 bases match TRBD1. CDR1 and CDR2 (germline): SGHTA, FQGNSA. The CDR3 has 14 amino acids. V was clipped by 3 bases and J by 4 bases; unmatched bases: 3. CDR3 DNA: TGTGCCAGCAGCTTGACAGGGCCTAATCAGCCCCAGCATTTT. Translated: CASSLTGPNQPQHF.

V gene TRBV19 combines with J gene TRBJ2-2, with TRBD1 matching 8 bases. Looked up from germline, CDR1 is LNHDA and CDR2 is SQIVND (reference sequence). Unmatched junction bases numbered 10, after V lost 7 bases and J lost 3 bases. The CDR3 is 16 residues long. CDR3 region: CASTDRGVGDTGELFF. For the CDR3, the DNA is TGTGCCAGTACAGACAGGGGCGTTGGGGACACCGGGGAGCTGTTTTTT.

This clone has a handful of counts. The V gene is TRBV27, the J gene TRBJ1-2; D is perhaps TRBD1 (5 bases). Germline CDR1 and CDR2: MNHEY and SMNVEV (reference sequence). The CDR3 sequence is 14 residues long. Trimming pared 2 bases from V and 2 bases from J, leaving 9 bases between. In DNA, the CDR3 is TGTGCCAGCAGTTTAAGGGGTCGGAACTATGGCTACACCTTC. Protein product: CASSLRGRNYGYTF.

This clone was seen a single time. The CDR3 coding sequence is TGTGCCAGCAGGGGCCTGGACAATCAGCCCCAGCATTTT. Protein product: CASRGLDNQPQHF. The genes are TRBV12-3 or TRBV12-4 and TRBJ1-5; D unclear. CDR3 size: 13 residues. The V end lost 6 bases, the J end lost 3 bases, and 9 bases lay between the germline ends.

The gene calls are TRBV9 and TRBJ2-3; 10 positions agree with TRBD2. With 1 base clipped from V and 0 bases from J, the junction kept 17 bases outside the gene matches. This CDR3 comprises 21 residues. The germline gives CDR1 SGDLS, CDR2 YYNGEE. CDR3 residues: CASSVRGDLLAGATSTDTQYF. As DNA, the CDR3 is TGTGCCAGCAGCGTACGGGGGGATTTGCTAGCGGGAGCCACTAGCACAGATACGCAGTATTTT.

The rearrangement uses TRBV19 and TRBJ2-7; 10 bases align to TRBD1. Germline-derived CDR1 and CDR2 are LNHDA and SQIVND (reference sequence). The CDR3 runs to 15 residues. Trimming took 3 bases from V and 6 from J; bases not matched to a gene: 8. The CDR3 DNA is TGTGCCAGTAGTATTCACGGGACAGGGGATGCCGAGCAGTACTTC. Encoded protein: CASSIHGTGDAEQYF.

J is TRBJ1-1 and V is TRBV13; no clear D gene. V was shortened by 3 bases and J by 2 bases, with 7 bases between the two germline ends. This CDR3 has 13 amino acids. Germline V lookup: CDR1 PRHDT, CDR2 FYEKMQ (reference sequence). CDR3 region: CASSFGSNTEAFF. CDR3 DNA sequence: TGTGCCAGCAGCTTCGGGAGTAACACTGAAGCTTTCTTT. Variable domain in full (rest from reference TRBV13 and TRBJ1-1): AAGVIQSPRHLIKEKRETATLKCYPIPRHDTVYWYQQGPGQDPQFLISFYEKMQSDKGSIPDRFSAQQFSDYHSELNMSSLELGDSALYFCASSFGSNTEAFFGQGTRLTVV.

The chain is built from TRBV18 and TRBJ1-3; a possible D gene is TRBD1 (5 bases). The CDR3 loop spans 12 amino acids. Germline V gives CDR1 KGHSH, CDR2 LQKENI. Between the trimmed V and J ends, which lost 3 bases and 8 bases, there was a span of 8 bases. The CDR3: CASSPGGDTIYF. CDR3 coding DNA: TGTGCCAGCTCACCTGGGGGGGACACCATATATTTT.

This sequence joins TRBV9 and TRBJ2-5; TRBD2 agrees at 7 bases. The trim removed 4 bases at V and 3 bases at J, leaving 12 bases unmatched. The germline V gene has CDR1 SGDLS and CDR2 YYNGEE. The CDR3 extends over 16 amino acids. The CDR3 region is CASSPRGDRLEETQYF. The CDR3 DNA reads as TGTGCCAGCAGCCCACGGGGGGACCGACTGGAAGAGACCCAGTACTTC. Full variable domain (outside the CDR3, taken from reference TRBV9 and TRBJ2-5): DSGVTQTPKHLITATGQRVTLRCSPRSGDLSVYWYQQSLDQGLQFLIQYYNGEERAKGNILERFSAQQFPDLHSELNLSSLELGDSALYFCASSPRGDRLEETQYFGPGTRLLVL.

This clone has just one count. The V and J genes are TRBV19 and TRBJ2-1, with 11 positions matching TRBD2. Germline loops: CDR1 LNHDA, CDR2 SQIVND (reference sequence). The V segment lost 5 bases and the J segment 2 bases; nucleotides outside the gene matches: 2. The length of the CDR3 is 15 residues. DNA for the CDR3: TGTGCCAGTAGTCCGGGACTAGCGGCCTACAATGAGCAGTTCTTC. This encodes CASSPGLAAYNEQFF.

This clone came up once. The V and J genes are TRBV30 and TRBJ1-5, with D unclear. This CDR3 spans 12 amino acids. Germline CDR1 and CDR2: GTSNPN and SVGIG (reference sequence). V lost 0 bases and J lost 5, with 5 bases in between. CDR3 DNA: TGTGCCTGGAGTGTAGACTATCAGCCCCAGCATTTT. Its translation: CAWSVDYQPQHF. The full variable domain, with the rest looked up from reference TRBV30 and TRBJ1-5, is SQTIHQWPATLVQPVGSPLSLECTVEGTSNPNLYWYRQAAGRGLQLLFYSVGIGQISSEVPQNLSASRPQDRQFILSSKKLLLSDSGFYLCAWSVDYQPQHFGDGTRLSIL.

The table lists this clone with a few counts. The V gene is TRBV5-1, the J gene TRBJ1-2; tentative D call: TRBD1 (5 bases). Germline assignment: CDR1 SGHRS and CDR2 YFSETQ. Trimming pared 5 bases from V and 1 base from J, leaving 15 bases between. The CDR3 has 15 amino acids. CDR3 in DNA: TGCGCCAGCAGATTTGGGGGACTCGATAACTATGGCTACACCTTC. Residues: CASRFGGLDNYGYTF.

This clone has only one observation. As DNA, the CDR3 is TGTGCCAGCAGCTTAGCGCCAGTGGGGGCCCACGAGCAGTACGTC. It specifies CASSLAPVGAHEQYV. The J gene is TRBJ2-7, the V gene TRBV7-7; weak D call: TRBD1 (6 bases). The CDR3 loop spans 15 amino acids. Germline lookup yields CDR1 SSHAT and CDR2 FNYEAQ (reference sequence). V dropped 0 bases and J dropped 5 bases, with 14 bases sitting between them.